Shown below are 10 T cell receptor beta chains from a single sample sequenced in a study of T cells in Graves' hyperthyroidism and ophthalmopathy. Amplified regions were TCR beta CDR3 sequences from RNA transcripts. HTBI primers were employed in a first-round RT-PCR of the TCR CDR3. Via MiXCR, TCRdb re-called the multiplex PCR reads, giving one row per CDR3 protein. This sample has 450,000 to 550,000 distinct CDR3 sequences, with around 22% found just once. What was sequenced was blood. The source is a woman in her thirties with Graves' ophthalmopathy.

The CDR3, as DNA: TGTGCCAGCAGTTTACGGTGGGAGGCGGCCCAAGAGACCCAGTACTTC. This codes for CASSLRWEAAQETQYF. The chain uses TRBV28 and TRBJ2-5; tentative D call: TRBD2 (6 bases). Trimming removed 2 bases from V and 1 base from J, with 14 bases in between. The germline CDR1 and CDR2 sequences are MDHEN and SYDVKM. CDR3 size: 16 residues.

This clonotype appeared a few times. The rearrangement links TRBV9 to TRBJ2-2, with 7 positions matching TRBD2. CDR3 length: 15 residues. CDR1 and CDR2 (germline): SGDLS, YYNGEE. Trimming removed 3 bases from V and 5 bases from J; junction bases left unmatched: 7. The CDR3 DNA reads TGTGCCAGCAGCGAAGGGGAGGGATGGACCGGGGAGCTGTTTTTT. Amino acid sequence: CASSEGEGWTGELFF.

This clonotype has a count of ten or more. CDR3 residues: CASTELMNTEAFF. DNA of the CDR3: TGTGCCAGCACGGAGCTCATGAACACTGAAGCTTTCTTT. The genes are TRBV2 and TRBJ1-1; no reliable D call. CDR1 and CDR2 from the germline V gene are SNHLY and FYNNEI. V shed 7 bases and J shed 0 bases, with 9 bases lying between them. CDR3 length equals 13 residues.

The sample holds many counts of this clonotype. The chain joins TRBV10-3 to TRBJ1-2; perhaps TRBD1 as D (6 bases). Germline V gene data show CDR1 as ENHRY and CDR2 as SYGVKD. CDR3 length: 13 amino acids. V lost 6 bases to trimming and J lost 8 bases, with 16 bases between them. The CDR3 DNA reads TGTGCCATCAGGACCGGGACAACGGGCGGCTACACCTTC. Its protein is CAIRTGTTGGYTF.

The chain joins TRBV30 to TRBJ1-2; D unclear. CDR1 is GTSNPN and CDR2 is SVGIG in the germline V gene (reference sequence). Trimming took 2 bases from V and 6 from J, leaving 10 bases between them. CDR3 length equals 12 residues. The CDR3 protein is CAWSPVQDGYTF. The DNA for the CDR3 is TGTGCCTGGAGTCCCGTCCAGGATGGCTACACCTTC.

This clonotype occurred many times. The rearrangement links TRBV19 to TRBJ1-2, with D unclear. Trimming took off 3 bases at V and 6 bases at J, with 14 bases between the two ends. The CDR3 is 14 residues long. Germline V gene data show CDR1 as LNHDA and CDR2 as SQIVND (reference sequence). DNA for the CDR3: TGTGCCAGTAGTATCGGCTTCGCCGGCCATGGCTACACCTTC. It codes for CASSIGFAGHGYTF.

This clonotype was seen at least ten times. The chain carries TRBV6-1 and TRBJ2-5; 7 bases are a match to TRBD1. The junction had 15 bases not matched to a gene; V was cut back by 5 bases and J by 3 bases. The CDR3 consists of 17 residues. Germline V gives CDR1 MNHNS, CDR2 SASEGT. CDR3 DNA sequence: TGTGCCAGCAGTAAAATAACAGGGGATCCCGGAAAAGAGACCCAGTACTTC. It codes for CASSKITGDPGKETQYF.

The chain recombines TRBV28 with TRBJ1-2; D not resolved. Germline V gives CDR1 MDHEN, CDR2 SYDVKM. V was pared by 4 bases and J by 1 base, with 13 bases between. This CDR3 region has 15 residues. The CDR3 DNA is TGTGCCAGCAGTTCGATCAGATCCGATAACTATGGCTACACCTTC. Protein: CASSSIRSDNYGYTF.

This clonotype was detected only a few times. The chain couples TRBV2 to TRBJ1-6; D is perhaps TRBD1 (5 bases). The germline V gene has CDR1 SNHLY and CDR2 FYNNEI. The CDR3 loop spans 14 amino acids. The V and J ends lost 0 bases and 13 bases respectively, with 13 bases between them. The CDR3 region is CASSEAYKGFPLHF. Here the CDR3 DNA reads TGTGCCAGCAGTGAAGCGTATAAGGGGTTTCCCCTCCACTTT.

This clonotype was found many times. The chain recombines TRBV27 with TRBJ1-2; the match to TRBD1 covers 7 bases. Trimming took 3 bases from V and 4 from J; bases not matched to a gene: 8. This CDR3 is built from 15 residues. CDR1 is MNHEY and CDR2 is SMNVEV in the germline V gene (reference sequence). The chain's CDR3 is CASSLRGGPFYGYTF. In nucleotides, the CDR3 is TGTGCCAGCAGTTTGAGAGGGGGCCCCTTCTATGGCTACACCTTC.